This paragraph covers one T cell receptor (beta chain) sequence. Assay used: immunoSEQ multiplex PCR; TCRdb lists only in-frame clones, some missing. The sample carries fewer than 650,000 clones, about 82% recorded once. CDR1 and CDR2 (germline): SGHNT, YYREEE (reference sequence). V was trimmed by 4 bases and J by 6 bases, leaving 12 bases between them. The CDR3 is 13 amino acids. The data derive from a study of shared clonotypes between healthy human individuals. The sample consisted of PBMCs. V and J are TRBV5-4 and TRBJ2-3; tentative D call: TRBD2 (5 bases). This TCR was sampled from a middle-aged woman in good health. Some clones in this sample may be carry-over from other donors' samples. The CDR3 reads CASSATGWDTQYF. CDR3 in DNA: TGTGCCAGCAGCGCGACGGGGTGGGATACGCAGTATTTT.